The TCR beta chain described here comes from a study of blood T cell repertoires in COVID-19. In germline, CDR1 is SGHKS, CDR2 YYEKEE (reference sequence). The CDR3 loop spans 16 amino acids. Trimming pared 2 bases from V and 2 bases from J, leaving 17 bases between. Assay: immunoSEQ multiplex PCR; the TCRdb copy retains only in-frame clones and omits some. The data show about 150,000 clones, 80% to 90% seen once. The source is an older man with acute or convalescent COVID-19. The sample comprised peripheral blood. J is TRBJ2-7 and V is TRBV5-5, with unresolved D. CDR3 coding DNA: TGTGCCAGCAGCTTAAGGTCCGCGACAACGACCTACGAGCAGTACTTC. This gives the protein CASSLRSATTTYEQYF.